Included here is one TCR beta chain sequence, with context. The specificity of this receptor is unknown. Per-base quality was not reported, and no clone a single base away is much larger than it. TCRbeta CDR3 regions were amplified from genomic DNA by means of the immunoSEQ Assay, a bias-controlled multiplex PCR. From the authors' description of their analysis: The number of nucleated cells in each sample was estimated by amplification of reference gene primers within the assay. To quantify the absolute abundance of each unique TCRbeta CDR3 rearrangement, sequence reads were collapsed and filtered. For each sample, productive Simpson clonality was calculated as the square root of Simpson's diversity index over productive rearrangements. TCRdb obtained this table from immuneACCESS and retained in-frame rearrangements with V and J assigned. These tables miss some clones; where compared with another copy, unresolved V genes account for less than half of the shortfall, and the remainder is unexplained. V and J calls and clone size come straight from that table; D and trimming were deduced from the DNA. In all, the sample holds tens of thousands of clones, and roughly 83% of those were seen once. The ten largest clones add up to under 3% of the sample.

CDR3 length: 15 amino acids, cysteine to phenylalanine. Of the read, only the CDR3 DNA is kept; its 45 bases are in frame from base 1. For CDR1 and CDR2, the germline V gene lists KGHSH and LQKENI. V and J are truncated by 1 base and 0 bases respectively, leaving an intervening sequence of 10 bases. The record originates from a study of blood T cell repertoires in COVID-19 (TCRdb year 2020). Some background on the complete study: Samples covering the acute and convalescent phases of COVID-19 were provided by collaborators in the United States, Italy and Spain. The material from the prospective study consisted of cDNA or gDNA derived from T cells, B-cell-depleted T cells, or PBMCs. Subjects who had been exposed to COVID-19, were actively infected with it, or had recovered from it provided the deeply sampled blood TCRbeta repertoires that made up the dataset. A freely available public database, intended as a resource for researchers studying the immune response to SARS-CoV-2, is where the repertoires were released. Samples were obtained from the ongoing ImmuneRACE study (first 160 participants) and from over a thousand subjects provided by 6 global collaborators. Sample metadata almost always included a de-identified subject ID, COVID-19 status, age in years and sex. HLA class I and class II types, where available, came from metadata supplied by the sample provider rather than from assay-based typing. Broad study findings and their caveats: The quantity of clinical and demographic metadata differed by source and by participant and was supplied without curation.

Whole blood was collected in K2EDTA tubes by collaborating institutions according to the institutions' own protocols. For TCRbeta analysis, collaborators shipped samples as frozen whole blood, isolated PBMCs, or DNA extracted from either of those sample types. This TCR came from a man older than 75 with active or convalescent COVID-19. The specimen was peripheral blood. Recombination connected TRBV18 to TRBJ2-7; the D gene is perhaps TRBD2, from 5 matching bases. The CDR3 region reads CASSPRGGNSYEQYF. Read as DNA, the sequence is TGTGCCAGCTCACCACGAGGAGGAAACTCCTACGAGCAGTACTTC.